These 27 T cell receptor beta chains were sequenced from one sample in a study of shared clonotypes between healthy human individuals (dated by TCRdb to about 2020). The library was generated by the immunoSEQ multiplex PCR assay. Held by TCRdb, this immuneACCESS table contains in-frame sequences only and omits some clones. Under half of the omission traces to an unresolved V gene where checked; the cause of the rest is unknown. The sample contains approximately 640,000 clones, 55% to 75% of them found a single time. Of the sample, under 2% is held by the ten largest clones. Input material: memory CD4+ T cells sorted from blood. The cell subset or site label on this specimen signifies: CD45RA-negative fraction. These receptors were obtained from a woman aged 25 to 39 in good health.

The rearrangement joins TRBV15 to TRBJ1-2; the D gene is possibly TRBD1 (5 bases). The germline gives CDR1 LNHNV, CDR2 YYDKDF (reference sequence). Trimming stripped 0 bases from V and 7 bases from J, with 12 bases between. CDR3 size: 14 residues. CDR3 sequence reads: CATSRDRGWSGYTF. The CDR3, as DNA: TGTGCCACCAGCAGAGATCGGGGGTGGAGTGGCTACACCTTC.

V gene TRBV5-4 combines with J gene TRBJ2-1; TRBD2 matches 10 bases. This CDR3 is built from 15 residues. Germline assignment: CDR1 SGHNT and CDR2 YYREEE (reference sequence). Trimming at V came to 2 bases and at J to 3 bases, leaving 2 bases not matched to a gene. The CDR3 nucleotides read TGTGCCAGCAGCTTTAGCGGGAGGTACTACAATGAGCAGTTCTTC. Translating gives CASSFSGRYYNEQFF.

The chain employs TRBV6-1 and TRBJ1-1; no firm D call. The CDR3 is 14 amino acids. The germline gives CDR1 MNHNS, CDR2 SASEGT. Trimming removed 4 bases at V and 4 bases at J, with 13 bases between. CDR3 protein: CASSVGDKSTEAFF. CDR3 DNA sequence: TGTGCCAGCAGTGTTGGAGACAAAAGCACTGAAGCTTTCTTT.

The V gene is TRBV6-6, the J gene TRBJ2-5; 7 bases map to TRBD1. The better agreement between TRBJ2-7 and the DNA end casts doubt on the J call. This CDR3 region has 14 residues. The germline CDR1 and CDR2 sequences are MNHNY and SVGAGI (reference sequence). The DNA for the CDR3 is TGTGCCAGCAGGCAACGACAGGGACCGTACGAGCAGTACTTC. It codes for CASRQRQGPYEQYF.

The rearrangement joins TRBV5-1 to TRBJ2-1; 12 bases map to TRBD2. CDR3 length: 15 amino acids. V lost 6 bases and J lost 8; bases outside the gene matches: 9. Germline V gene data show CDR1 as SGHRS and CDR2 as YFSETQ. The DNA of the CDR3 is TGCGCCAGCACCACAACTAGCGGGAGGAATCATGAGCAGTTCTTC. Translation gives CASTTTSGRNHEQFF. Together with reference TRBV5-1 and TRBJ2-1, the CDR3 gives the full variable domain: KAGVTQTPRYLIKTRGQQVTLSCSPISGHRSVSWYQQTPGQGLQFLFEYFSETQRNKGNFPGRFSGRQFSNSRSEMNVSTLELGDSALYLCASTTTSGRNHEQFFGPGTRLTVL.

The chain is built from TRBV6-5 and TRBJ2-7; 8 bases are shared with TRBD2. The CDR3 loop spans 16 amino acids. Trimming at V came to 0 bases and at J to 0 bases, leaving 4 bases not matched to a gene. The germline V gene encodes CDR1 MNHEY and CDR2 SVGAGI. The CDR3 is CASSYSLAGVSYEQYF. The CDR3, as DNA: TGTGCCAGCAGTTACTCGCTAGCGGGCGTCTCCTACGAGCAGTACTTC.

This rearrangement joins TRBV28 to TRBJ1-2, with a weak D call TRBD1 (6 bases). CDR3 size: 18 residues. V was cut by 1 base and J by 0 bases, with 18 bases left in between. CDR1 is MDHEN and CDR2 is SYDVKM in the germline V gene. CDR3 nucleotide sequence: TGTGCCAGCAGTTTATCTGAGGGGGAGAGACCAGCTAACTATGGCTACACCTTC. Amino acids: CASSLSEGERPANYGYTF.

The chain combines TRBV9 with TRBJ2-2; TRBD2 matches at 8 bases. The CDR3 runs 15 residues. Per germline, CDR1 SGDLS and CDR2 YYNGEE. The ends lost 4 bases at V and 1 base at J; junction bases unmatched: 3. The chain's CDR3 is CASSLTSENTGELFF. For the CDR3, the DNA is TGTGCCAGCAGCCTGACTAGCGAGAACACCGGGGAGCTGTTTTTT.

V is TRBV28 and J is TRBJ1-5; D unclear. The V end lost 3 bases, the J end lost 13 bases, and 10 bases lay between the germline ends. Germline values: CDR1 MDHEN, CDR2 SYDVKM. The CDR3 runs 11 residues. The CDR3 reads CASSFLGTQHF. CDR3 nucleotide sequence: TGTGCCAGCAGTTTTCTGGGAACTCAGCATTTT.

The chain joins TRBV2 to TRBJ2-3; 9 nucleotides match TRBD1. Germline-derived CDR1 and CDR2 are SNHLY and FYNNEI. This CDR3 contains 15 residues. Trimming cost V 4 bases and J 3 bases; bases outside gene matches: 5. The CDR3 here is CASSAGTGLTDTQYF. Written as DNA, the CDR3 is TGTGCCAGCAGTGCCGGGACAGGGCTTACAGATACGCAGTATTTT.

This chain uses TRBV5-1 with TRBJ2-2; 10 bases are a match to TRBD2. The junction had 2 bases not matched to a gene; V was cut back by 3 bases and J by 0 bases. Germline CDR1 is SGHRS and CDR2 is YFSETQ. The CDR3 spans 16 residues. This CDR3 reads CASSWTSGANTGELFF. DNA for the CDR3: TGCGCCAGCAGCTGGACTAGCGGAGCGAACACCGGGGAGCTGTTTTTT.

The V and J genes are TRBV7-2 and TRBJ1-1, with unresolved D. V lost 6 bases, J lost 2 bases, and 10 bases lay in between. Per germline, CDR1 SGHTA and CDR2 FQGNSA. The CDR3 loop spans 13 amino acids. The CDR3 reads CASRHGPNTEAFF. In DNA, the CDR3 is TGTGCCAGCAGACACGGACCTAACACTGAAGCTTTCTTT.

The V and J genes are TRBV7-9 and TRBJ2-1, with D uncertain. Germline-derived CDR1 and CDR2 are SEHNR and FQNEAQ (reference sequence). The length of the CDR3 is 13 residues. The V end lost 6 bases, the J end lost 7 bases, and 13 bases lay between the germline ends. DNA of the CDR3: TGTGCCAGCAGGGCCGAGGTGGTGAATGAGCAGTTCTTC. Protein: CASRAEVVNEQFF.

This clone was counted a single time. The CDR3 here is CASSPIALSTDTQYF. DNA of the CDR3: TGTGCCAGCAGCCCTATAGCTTTAAGCACAGATACGCAGTATTTT. The gene calls are TRBV7-2 and TRBJ2-3, with D unclear. The germline V gene has CDR1 SGHTA and CDR2 FQGNSA. Trimming took 5 bases from V and 0 from J, leaving 12 bases between them. CDR3 size: 15 residues.

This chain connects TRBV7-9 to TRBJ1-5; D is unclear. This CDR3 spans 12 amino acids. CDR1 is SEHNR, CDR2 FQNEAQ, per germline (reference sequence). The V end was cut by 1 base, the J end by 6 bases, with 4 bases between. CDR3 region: CASSLETQPQHF. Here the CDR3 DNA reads TGTGCCAGCAGCTTAGAAACTCAGCCCCAGCATTTT.

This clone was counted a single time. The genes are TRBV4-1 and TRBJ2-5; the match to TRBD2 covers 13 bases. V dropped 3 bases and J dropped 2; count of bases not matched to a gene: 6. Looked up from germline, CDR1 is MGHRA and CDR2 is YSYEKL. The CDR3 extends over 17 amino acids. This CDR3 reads CASSQYQLAGGQETQYF. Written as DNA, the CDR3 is TGCGCCAGCAGCCAGTACCAACTAGCGGGAGGGCAAGAGACCCAGTACTTC.

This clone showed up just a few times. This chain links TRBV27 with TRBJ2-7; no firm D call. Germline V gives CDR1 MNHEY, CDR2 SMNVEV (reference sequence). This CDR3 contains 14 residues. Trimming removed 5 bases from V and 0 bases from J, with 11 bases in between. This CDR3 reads CASSQNLGSYEQYF. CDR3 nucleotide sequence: TGTGCCAGCAGTCAGAATCTCGGCTCCTACGAGCAGTACTTC.

CDR3 residues: CASSDRQDNQPQHF. The CDR3 region has the DNA TGCGCCAGCAGTGATCGGCAGGACAATCAGCCCCAGCATTTT. The chain is built from TRBV10-2 and TRBJ1-5, with D unresolved. Per the germline V gene, CDR1 is WSHSY and CDR2 is SAAADI. The CDR3 contains 14 residues. Trimming took off 3 bases at V and 3 bases at J, with 9 bases between the two ends.

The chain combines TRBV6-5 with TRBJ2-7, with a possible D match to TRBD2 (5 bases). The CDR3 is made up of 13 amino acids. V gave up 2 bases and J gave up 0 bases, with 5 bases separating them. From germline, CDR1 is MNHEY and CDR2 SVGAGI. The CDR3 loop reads CASSYRDSYEQYF. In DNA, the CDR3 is TGTGCCAGCAGTTACCGGGACTCCTACGAGCAGTACTTC.

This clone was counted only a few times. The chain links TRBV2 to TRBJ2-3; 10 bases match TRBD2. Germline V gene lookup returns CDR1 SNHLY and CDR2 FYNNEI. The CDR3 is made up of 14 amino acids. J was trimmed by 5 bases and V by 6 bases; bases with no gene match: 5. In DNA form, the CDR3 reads TGTGCCAGCAGAGGGACTAGCGAGGGAGATACGCAGTATTTT. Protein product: CASRGTSEGDTQYF. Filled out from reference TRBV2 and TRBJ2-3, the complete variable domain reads EPEVTQTPSHQVTQMGQEVILRCVPISNHLYFYWYRQILGQKVEFLVSFYNNEISEKSEIFDDQFSVERPDGSNFTLKIRSTKLEDSAMYFCASRGTSEGDTQYFGPGTRLTVL.

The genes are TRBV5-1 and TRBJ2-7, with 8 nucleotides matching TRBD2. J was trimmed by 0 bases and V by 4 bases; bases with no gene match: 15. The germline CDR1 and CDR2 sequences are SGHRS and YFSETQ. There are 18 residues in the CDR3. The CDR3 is CASSESALRTSLSYEQYF. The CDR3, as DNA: TGCGCCAGCAGCGAATCCGCCCTTCGGACTAGCCTCTCCTACGAGCAGTACTTC.

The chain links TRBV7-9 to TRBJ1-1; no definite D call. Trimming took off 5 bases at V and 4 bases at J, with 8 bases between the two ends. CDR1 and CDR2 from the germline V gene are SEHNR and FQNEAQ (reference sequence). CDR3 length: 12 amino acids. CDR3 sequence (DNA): TGTGCCAGCAGCCGAGGAGGCACTGAAGCTTTCTTT. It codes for CASSRGGTEAFF.

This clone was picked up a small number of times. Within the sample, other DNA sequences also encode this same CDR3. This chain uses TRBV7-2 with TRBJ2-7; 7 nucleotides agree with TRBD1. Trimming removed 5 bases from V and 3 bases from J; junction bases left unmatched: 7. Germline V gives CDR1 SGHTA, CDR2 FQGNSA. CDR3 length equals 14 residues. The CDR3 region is CASSPQRDSYEQYF. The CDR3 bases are TGTGCCAGCAGCCCCCAGAGGGACAGCTACGAGCAGTACTTC.

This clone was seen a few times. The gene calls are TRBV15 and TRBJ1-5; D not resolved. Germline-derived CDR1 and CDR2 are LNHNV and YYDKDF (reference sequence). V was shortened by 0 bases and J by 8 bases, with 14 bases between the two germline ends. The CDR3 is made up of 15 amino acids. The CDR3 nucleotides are TGTGCCACCAGCAGAGACGGGCATCCAGGCGAGCCCCAGCATTTT. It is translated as CATSRDGHPGEPQHF.

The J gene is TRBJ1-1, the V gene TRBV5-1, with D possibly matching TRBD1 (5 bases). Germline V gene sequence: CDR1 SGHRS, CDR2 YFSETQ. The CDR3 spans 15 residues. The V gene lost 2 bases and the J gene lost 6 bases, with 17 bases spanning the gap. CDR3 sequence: CASSFTGTAPAEAFF. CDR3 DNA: TGCGCCAGCAGCTTTACCGGGACCGCCCCGGCTGAAGCTTTCTTT.

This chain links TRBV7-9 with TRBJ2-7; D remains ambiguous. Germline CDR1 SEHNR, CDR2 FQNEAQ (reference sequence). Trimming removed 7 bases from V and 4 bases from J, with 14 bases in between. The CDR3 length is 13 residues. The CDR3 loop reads CASNPWPLYEQYF. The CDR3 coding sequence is TGTGCCAGCAACCCCTGGCCTCTTTACGAGCAGTACTTC.

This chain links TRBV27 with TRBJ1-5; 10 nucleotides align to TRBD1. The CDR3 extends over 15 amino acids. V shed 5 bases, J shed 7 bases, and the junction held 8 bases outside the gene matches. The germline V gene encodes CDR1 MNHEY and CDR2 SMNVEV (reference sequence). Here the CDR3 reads CASSILGTGVQPQHF. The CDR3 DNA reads TGTGCCAGCAGTATATTGGGGACAGGGGTACAGCCCCAGCATTTT.